The T cell receptor beta chain described here comes from a study of CD8 T cells in ankylosing spondylitis. CDR1 is SGHTA, CDR2 FQGNSA, per germline. V was clipped by 3 bases and J by 4 bases, with 6 bases between them. CDR3 length equals 12 residues. Quantitative 5'-RACE with molecular barcodes was used to make the TCR beta libraries. TCRdb passed the 5' RACE reads through MiXCR, listing each CDR3 protein once. Of fewer than 550,000 distinct CDR3 sequences listed, over 4% are singletons. This clonotype was seen at least ten times. Antigen specificity is unknown. Study-level points and caveats: The authors found the disease-linked clones to be CD8+ and relatively rare in peripheral blood. Ankylosing spondylitis blood appeared to be characterized by a TCR beta motif of about 8 highly homologous variants.

The sample consisted of blood, either unsorted or a sorted T cell fraction (not recorded which). The origin of this receptor is a male donor with ankylosing spondylitis. This chain links TRBV7-2 with TRBJ1-2; D call uncertain. The CDR3 DNA reads TGTGCCAGCAGCTTCAACGGCTATGGCTACACCTTC. Translated, it gives CASSFNGYGYTF.